The 32 T cell receptor beta chains reported below all come from one sample, sequenced in a study of T cells in Graves' hyperthyroidism and ophthalmopathy. Template material for amplifying TCR beta CDR3 regions consisted of RNA transcripts. TCR CDR3 underwent first-round RT-PCR with the HTBI primer set. MiXCR, run by TCRdb on the multiplex PCR reads, gives a single entry per CDR3 protein. The sample has fewer than 400,000 distinct CDR3 sequences; approximately 25% are singletons. The sequenced material came from blood. The source is a man between 50 and 59 years old with Graves' hyperthyroidism.

This clonotype was observed a few times. This rearrangement joins TRBV24-1 to TRBJ2-5, with D uncertain. The CDR3 loop spans 15 amino acids. Germline V gene lookup returns CDR1 KGHDR and CDR2 SFDVKD. V shed 3 bases and J shed 0 bases, with 10 bases lying between them. The CDR3 spells CATSDSRAYQETQYF. CDR3 bases: TGTGCCACCAGTGATAGTCGAGCATACCAAGAGACCCAGTACTTC.

CDR3 in DNA: TGTGCCAGCAGCGCAGGACAGTCAAATTCACCCCTCCACTTT. Translating gives CASSAGQSNSPLHF. The rearrangement links TRBV5-6 to TRBJ1-6, with D perhaps matching TRBD1 (6 bases). This CDR3 is 14 amino acids long. The V and J ends lost 4 bases and 7 bases respectively, with 12 bases between them. CDR1 and CDR2 from the germline V gene are SGHDT and YYEEEE.

This clonotype was observed a handful of times. The chain has TRBV20-1 and TRBJ1-2, with TRBD1 matching 10 bases. The CDR3 contains 14 residues. V was clipped by 4 bases and J by 1 base; unmatched bases: 3. CDR1 DFQATT and CDR2 SNEGSKA come from the germline V gene (reference sequence). The CDR3 here is CSATGTGDNYGYTF. The CDR3 DNA reads TGCAGTGCTACCGGGACAGGGGATAACTATGGCTACACCTTC.

In this sample, this clonotype turned up many times. The chain employs TRBV6-2 or TRBV6-3 and TRBJ2-7; 7 bases align to TRBD1. The CDR3 sequence is 12 residues long. After removal of 8 bases from V and 5 bases from J, the junction contained 6 bases not matched to a gene. Germline V CDR1 and CDR2: MNHEY, SVGEGT. In DNA, the CDR3 is TGTGCCAGCGGTGACAGGGTCGACGAGCAGTACTTC. As protein: CASGDRVDEQYF.

The sample holds many counts of this clonotype. The chain carries TRBV2 and TRBJ2-5; D is possibly TRBD2 (6 bases). The germline gives CDR1 SNHLY, CDR2 FYNNEI. The CDR3 runs to 15 residues. V shed 0 bases and J shed 5 bases, with 13 bases lying between them. Here the CDR3 reads CASSEAIGGRETQYF. For the CDR3, the DNA is TGTGCCAGCAGTGAAGCGATCGGGGGTAGGGAGACCCAGTACTTC.

This chain links TRBV18 with TRBJ1-3, with TRBD1 matching 7 bases. Germline CDR1 reads KGHSH; CDR2 reads LQKENI. The CDR3 has 15 residues. V gave up 3 bases and J gave up 0 bases; unmatched junction bases: 2. The CDR3 is CASSPGQVSGNTIYF. The CDR3 DNA is TGTGCCAGCTCACCCGGACAGGTCTCTGGAAACACCATATATTTT.

This clonotype was counted ten times or more. The chain joins TRBV11-2 to TRBJ2-1; 11 bases agree with TRBD2. J was trimmed by 9 bases and V by 0 bases; bases with no gene match: 7. This CDR3 region has 16 residues. Germline values: CDR1 SGHAT, CDR2 FQNNGV. CDR3 sequence: CASSLDPLAGGSEQFF. CDR3 sequence (DNA): TGTGCCAGCAGCTTAGATCCTCTAGCGGGAGGTTCTGAGCAGTTCTTC.

The V call is TRBV19, the J call TRBJ2-2, with a possible D match to TRBD2 (6 bases). Trimming left V 6 bases short and J 0 bases short, with 11 bases between. CDR1 and CDR2 from the germline V gene are LNHDA and SQIVND (reference sequence). The CDR3 runs 15 residues. The CDR3 DNA follows: TGTGCCAGTAGACCGACGGGGGCGAACACCGGGGAGCTGTTTTTT. This encodes CASRPTGANTGELFF.

This clonotype came up a few times. The chain couples TRBV10-3 to TRBJ1-5, with 8 bases lining up with TRBD1. V trimming: 6 bases; J trimming: 4 bases; junction bases outside the gene matches: 8. The germline V gene encodes CDR1 ENHRY and CDR2 SYGVKD. There are 15 residues in the CDR3. In nucleotides, the CDR3 is TGTGCCATCAGAGATGGACAGGGCGGGAATCAGCCCCAGCATTTT. Encoded protein: CAIRDGQGGNQPQHF.

This clonotype occurred a few times. A read error may account for a junction end that differs from germline. This chain uses TRBV20-1 with TRBJ1-1; D uncertain. Germline CDR1 DFQATT, CDR2 SNEGSKA (reference sequence). This CDR3 has 13 residues. CDR3 in amino acids: CSARELRNTEAFF. The CDR3 DNA reads as TGCAGTGCTCGAGAACTGAGGAACACTGAAGCTTTCTTT.

The CDR3, as DNA: TGTGCCAGCAAATGGACAGGGGGCGGGGGCTACACCTTC. Translated: CASKWTGGGGYTF. The rearrangement uses TRBV2 and TRBJ1-2; 11 bases are shared with TRBD1. V gave up 7 bases and J gave up 8 bases; unmatched junction bases: 6. The CDR3 runs 13 residues. Germline loops: CDR1 SNHLY, CDR2 FYNNEI. The variable domain in full, with the rest retrieved from reference TRBV2 and TRBJ1-2, is EPEVTQTPSHQVTQMGQEVILRCVPISNHLYFYWYRQILGQKVEFLVSFYNNEISEKSEIFDDQFSVERPDGSNFTLKIRSTKLEDSAMYFCASKWTGGGGYTFGSGTRLTVV.

In the case of this clonotype: Germline is not matched at one junction end, which may reflect a read error. The chain links TRBV5-1 to TRBJ2-1; the D gene is possibly TRBD2 (6 bases). The length of the CDR3 is 16 residues. Germline lookup yields CDR1 SGHRS and CDR2 YFSETQ. The CDR3 DNA is TGTGCCAGCAGCGTAGATAAGCGGGCCGGGGGAAATGAGCAGTTCTTC. Its protein product is CASSVDKRAGGNEQFF.

CDR3 residues: CASSAGTASYNEQFF. The CDR3 bases are TGTGCCAGCAGCGCGGGGACAGCCTCCTACAATGAGCAGTTCTTC. The V and J genes are TRBV9 and TRBJ2-1; 7 bases align to TRBD1. V gave up 3 bases and J gave up 0 bases; unmatched junction bases: 3. Germline V CDR1 and CDR2: SGDLS, YYNGEE. The CDR3 loop spans 15 amino acids.

The V gene is TRBV13, the J gene TRBJ1-1, with D tentatively TRBD1 (5 bases). Trimming shortened V by 5 bases and J by 6 bases, and 19 bases separated the two germline ends. CDR1 and CDR2 from the germline V gene are PRHDT and FYEKMQ (reference sequence). This CDR3 is 15 amino acids long. CDR3 protein: CASSLLTPLGAEAFF. Here the CDR3 DNA reads TGTGCCAGCAGCCTTTTAACACCTTTGGGGGCTGAAGCTTTCTTT.

V and J are TRBV6-1 and TRBJ1-2; D unresolved. Germline lookup yields CDR1 MNHNS and CDR2 SASEGT. V lost 0 bases, J lost 12 bases, and 17 bases lay in between. CDR3 size: 14 residues. The CDR3 reads CASSEAGFRGLDTF. The CDR3 nucleotides are TGTGCCAGCAGTGAAGCTGGGTTTCGGGGTTTGGACACCTTC.

This chain links TRBV30 with TRBJ1-4; weak D call: TRBD1 (6 bases). Germline V gene sequence: CDR1 GTSNPN, CDR2 SVGIG (reference sequence). The CDR3 has 16 residues. The ends were cut back, 6 bases at V and 0 bases at J, with 17 bases in the middle. The CDR3 nucleotides are TGTGCCTGCTTATCGGACAGTCTAGCAACTAATGAAAAACTGTTTTTT. It codes for CACLSDSLATNEKLFF.

This clonotype was seen at least ten times. V gene TRBV28 combines with J gene TRBJ1-1; tentative D call: TRBD1 (5 bases). The CDR3 extends over 14 amino acids. Germline V lookup: CDR1 MDHEN, CDR2 SYDVKM. Deletions cut 6 bases from V and 4 bases from J, with 15 bases between. CDR3 DNA sequence: TGTGCCAGCAGGATGACAGCCCGAGGCACTGAAGCTTTCTTT. Protein: CASRMTARGTEAFF.

This chain joins TRBV14 and TRBJ1-1; D unclear. Germline V gene data show CDR1 as SGHDN and CDR2 as FVKESK. The CDR3 runs 13 residues. Deletions cut 0 bases from V and 11 bases from J, with 13 bases between. In DNA form, the CDR3 reads TGTGCCAGCAGCCAAGAGTCCCGGGCGTTGGCTTTCTTT. Protein product: CASSQESRALAFF.

The CDR3 here is CASSETDSTDTQYF. DNA of the CDR3: TGTGCCAGCAGTGAAACGGACAGTACAGATACGCAGTATTTT. The genes are TRBV2 and TRBJ2-3; D possibly corresponds to TRBD1 (6 bases). This CDR3 region has 14 residues. Germline loops: CDR1 SNHLY, CDR2 FYNNEI. Trimming cost V 2 bases and J 3 bases, with 9 bases left between them.

The chain has TRBV5-1 and TRBJ2-3; a possible D gene is TRBD2 (5 bases). V gave up 0 bases and J gave up 2 bases, with 10 bases separating them. The V gene's germline CDR1 is SGHRS and CDR2 YFSETQ. The CDR3 length is 15 residues. The DNA for the CDR3 is TGCGCCAGCAGCTTGGAGGTCGGGATCACAGATACGCAGTATTTT. Protein sequence: CASSLEVGITDTQYF. Full variable domain (remainder filled in from reference TRBV5-1 and TRBJ2-3): KAGVTQTPRYLIKTRGQQVTLSCSPISGHRSVSWYQQTPGQGLQFLFEYFSETQRNKGNFPGRFSGRQFSNSRSEMNVSTLELGDSALYLCASSLEVGITDTQYFGPGTRLTVL.

This clonotype was recorded a few times. The CDR3 region has the DNA TGTGCCAGCAGCATACAGGGCCCGCCTGGAAACACCATATATTTT. Translation: CASSIQGPPGNTIYF. The chain uses TRBV11-3 and TRBJ1-3; the D gene is possibly TRBD1 (6 bases). CDR1 and CDR2 (germline): SGHNT, YENEEA. CDR3 size: 15 residues. Trimming took 5 bases from V and 2 from J, leaving 13 bases between them.

This clonotype was seen just once. A much larger clone sits a single nucleotide away, making a read error possible. This chain connects TRBV29-1 to TRBJ2-7; the match to TRBD2 covers 7 bases. CDR3 length: 13 amino acids. CDR1 SQVTM and CDR2 ANQGSEA come from the germline V gene. The DNA for the CDR3 is TGCAACGTTGAAGTTAGCGGGCGATACGAGCAGTACTTC. Translation: CNVEVSGRYEQYF.

The rearrangement joins TRBV9 to TRBJ2-7, with D maybe TRBD1 (6 bases). The length of the CDR3 is 15 residues. The germline CDR1 and CDR2 sequences are SGDLS and YYNGEE. Trimming pared 2 bases from V and 0 bases from J, leaving 12 bases between. CDR3 sequence reads: CASSVSAGASYEQYF. In DNA, the CDR3 is TGTGCCAGCAGCGTCTCGGCAGGGGCCTCCTACGAGCAGTACTTC.

This clonotype was observed at least ten times. The chain recombines TRBV18 with TRBJ2-3; no definite D call. Trimming removed 0 bases from V and 6 bases from J, with 10 bases in between. The CDR3 has 14 amino acids. CDR1 and CDR2 from the germline V gene are KGHSH and LQKENI. CDR3 sequence: CASSPPAVGDTQYF. Here the CDR3 DNA reads TGTGCCAGCTCACCACCCGCTGTGGGCGATACGCAGTATTTT. Full variable domain (rest looked up from reference TRBV18 and TRBJ2-3): NAGVMQNPRHLVRRRGQEARLRCSPMKGHSHVYWYRQLPEEGLKFMVYLQKENIIDESGMPKERFSAEFPKEGPSILRIQQVVRGDSAAYFCASSPPAVGDTQYFGPGTRLTVL.

This sequence joins TRBV15 and TRBJ1-1; possible D gene TRBD1, 5 bases. Trimming stripped 4 bases from V and 3 bases from J, with 6 bases between. The germline gives CDR1 LNHNV, CDR2 YYDKDF (reference sequence). The length of the CDR3 is 12 residues. The CDR3, as DNA: TGTGCCACCAGCAAGGGGTACACTGAAGCTTTCTTT. Translating it yields CATSKGYTEAFF.

This chain uses TRBV5-5 with TRBJ1-4; 8 bases match TRBD1. J gave up 5 bases and V 6 bases, and 6 bases lay outside the gene matches. This CDR3 has 14 amino acids. Looked up from germline, CDR1 is SGHKS and CDR2 is YYEKEE (reference sequence). The CDR3 region is CASKRTGPNEKLFF. CDR3 in DNA: TGTGCCAGCAAACGGACAGGGCCGAATGAAAAACTGTTTTTT.

This clonotype was seen ten or more times. V is TRBV29-1 and J is TRBJ1-1; 9 bases line up with TRBD1. After removal of 7 bases from V and 3 bases from J, the junction contained 9 bases not matched to a gene. Germline V gene sequence: CDR1 SQVTM, CDR2 ANQGSEA. The CDR3 length is 14 residues. In DNA, the CDR3 is TGCAGCGGTACCCCCGGGACAGGGTACACTGAAGCTTTCTTT. Its protein product is CSGTPGTGYTEAFF.

This clonotype was recorded a few times. The rearrangement uses TRBV24-1 and TRBJ2-3; 9 bases align to TRBD2. V shed 4 bases, J shed 6 bases, and the junction held 19 bases outside the gene matches. Germline V gives CDR1 KGHDR, CDR2 SFDVKD. This CDR3 spans 19 amino acids. This CDR3 reads CATSERDTETGTSPDTQYF. In nucleotides, the CDR3 is TGTGCCACCAGTGAGCGGGACACAGAAACCGGGACTAGCCCCGATACGCAGTATTTT.

V and J are TRBV6-1 and TRBJ2-7, with TRBD1 as a possible D gene (5 bases). Trimming removed 6 bases at V and 3 bases at J, with 12 bases between. This CDR3 has 13 residues. Germline-derived CDR1 and CDR2 are MNHNS and SASEGT. The CDR3 sequence is CASSITGDYEQYF. CDR3 DNA: TGTGCCAGCAGCATCACAGGTGACTACGAGCAGTACTTC.

This clonotype was detected a few times. V and J are TRBV6-1 and TRBJ1-5; possibly TRBD1 for D (6 bases). This CDR3 is 15 amino acids long. V dropped 8 bases and J dropped 3 bases, with 17 bases sitting between them. Germline CDR1 is MNHNS and CDR2 is SASEGT. Here the CDR3 DNA reads TGTGCCAGCCGCCCGGACAGCCTATACAATCAGCCCCAGCATTTT. Residues: CASRPDSLYNQPQHF.

The chain recombines TRBV12-3 or TRBV12-4 with TRBJ2-1; no clear D gene. The V end lost 7 bases, the J end lost 4 bases, and 5 bases lay between the germline ends. This CDR3 has 11 amino acids. CDR3 DNA sequence: TGTGCCAGCACTATATACAATGAGCAGTTCTTC. Translation gives CASTIYNEQFF.

Notes on this clonotype: The junction differs from germline at one of its ends, possibly a read error. CDR3 coding DNA: TGTGCCAGTAAAAAAGAGTCCGGGGCCAGCAATCAGCCCCAGCAGTTT. Translated: CASKKESGASNQPQQF. This chain connects TRBV19 to TRBJ1-5; the D gene is possibly TRBD1 (5 bases). The CDR3 is made up of 16 amino acids. Germline V gene sequence: CDR1 LNHDA, CDR2 SQIVND (reference sequence).